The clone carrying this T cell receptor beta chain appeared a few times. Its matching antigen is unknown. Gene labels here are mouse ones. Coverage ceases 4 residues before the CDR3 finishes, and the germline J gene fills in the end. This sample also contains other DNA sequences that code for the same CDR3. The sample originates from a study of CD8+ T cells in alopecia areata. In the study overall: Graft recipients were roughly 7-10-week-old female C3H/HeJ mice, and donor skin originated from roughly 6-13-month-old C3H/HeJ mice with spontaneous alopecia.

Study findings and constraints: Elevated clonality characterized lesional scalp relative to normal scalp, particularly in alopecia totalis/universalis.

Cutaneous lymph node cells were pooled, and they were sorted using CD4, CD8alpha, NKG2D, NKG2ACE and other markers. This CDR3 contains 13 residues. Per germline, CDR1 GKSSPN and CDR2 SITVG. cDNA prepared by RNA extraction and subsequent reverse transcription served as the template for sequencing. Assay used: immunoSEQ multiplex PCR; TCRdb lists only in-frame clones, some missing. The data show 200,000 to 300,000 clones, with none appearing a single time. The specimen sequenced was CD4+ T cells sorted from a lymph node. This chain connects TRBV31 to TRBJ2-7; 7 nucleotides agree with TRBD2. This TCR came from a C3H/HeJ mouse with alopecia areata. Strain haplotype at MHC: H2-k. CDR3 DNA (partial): TGTGCCTGGAGTCTATTGGGGGGTTAT. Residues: CAWSLLGGY. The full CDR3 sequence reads CAWSLLGGYEQYF.